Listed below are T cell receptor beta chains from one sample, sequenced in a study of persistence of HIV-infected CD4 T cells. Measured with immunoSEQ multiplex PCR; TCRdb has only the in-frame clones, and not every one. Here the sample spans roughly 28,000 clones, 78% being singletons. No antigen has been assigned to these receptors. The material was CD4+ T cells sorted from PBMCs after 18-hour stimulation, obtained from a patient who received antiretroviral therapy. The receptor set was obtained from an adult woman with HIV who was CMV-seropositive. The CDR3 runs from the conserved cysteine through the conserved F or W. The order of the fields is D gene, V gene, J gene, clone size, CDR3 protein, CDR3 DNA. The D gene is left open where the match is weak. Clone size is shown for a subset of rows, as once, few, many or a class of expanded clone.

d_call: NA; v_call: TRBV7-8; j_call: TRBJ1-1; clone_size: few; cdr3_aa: CASSLANTANTEAFF; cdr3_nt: TGTGCCAGCAGCTTAGCGAACACCGCGAACACTGAAGCTTTCTTT
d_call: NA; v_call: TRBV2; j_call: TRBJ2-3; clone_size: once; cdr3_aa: CASNGLDTQYF; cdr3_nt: TGTGCCAGCAATGGACTTGATACGCAGTATTTT
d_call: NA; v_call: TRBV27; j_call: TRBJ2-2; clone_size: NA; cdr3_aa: CASSYRSLNTGELFF; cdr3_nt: TGTGCCAGCAGTTATAGGAGCTTAAACACCGGGGAGCTGTTTTTT
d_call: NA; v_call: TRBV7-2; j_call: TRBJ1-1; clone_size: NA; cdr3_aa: CASSLGRLTEAFF; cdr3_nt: TGTGCCAGCAGCTTAGGGCGTCTTACTGAAGCTTTCTTT
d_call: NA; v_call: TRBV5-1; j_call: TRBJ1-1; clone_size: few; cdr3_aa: CASISTPGNTEAFF; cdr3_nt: TGCGCCAGCATCTCAACCCCAGGGAACACTGAAGCTTTCTTT
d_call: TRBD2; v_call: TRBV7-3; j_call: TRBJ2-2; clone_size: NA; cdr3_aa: CASSRGLANTGELFF; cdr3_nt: TGTGCCAGCAGCCGGGGACTAGCGAACACCGGGGAGCTGTTTTTT
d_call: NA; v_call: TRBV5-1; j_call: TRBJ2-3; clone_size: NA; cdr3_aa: CASSLDVSTDTQYF; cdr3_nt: TGCGCCAGCAGCTTGGATGTAAGCACAGATACGCAGTATTTT
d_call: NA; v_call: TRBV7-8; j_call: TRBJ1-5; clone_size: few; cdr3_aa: CASSLETPNQPQHF; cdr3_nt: TGTGCCAGCAGCCTAGAAACACCGAATCAGCCCCAGCATTTT
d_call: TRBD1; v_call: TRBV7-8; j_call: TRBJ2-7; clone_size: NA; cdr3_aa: CASAPGQVSYEQYF; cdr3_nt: TGTGCCAGCGCGCCGGGACAGGTGAGCTACGAGCAGTACTTC
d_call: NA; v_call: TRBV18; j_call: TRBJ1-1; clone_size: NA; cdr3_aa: CASSPPQTVIVNTEAFF; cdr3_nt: TGTGCCAGCTCACCACCCCAGACGGTAATCGTGAACACTGAAGCTTTCTTT